The present T cell receptor (beta chain) was sequenced within a study of cytomegalovirus exposure and HLA in healthy donors. V lost 2 bases and J 2 bases, leaving 16 bases between the germline ends. Germline lookup yields CDR1 SEHNR and CDR2 FQNEAQ (reference sequence). This CDR3 contains 16 residues. This clone occurred a few times. Its antigen is undetermined. The study's findings and limits: Excluded were some V segments that proved indistinguishable, including TRBV6-2 and TRBV6-3.

The primer mix had 60 Vbeta and 13 Jbeta primers. Method: immunoSEQ multiplex PCR; TCRdb's copy keeps in-frame clones and lacks some. Of some 190,000 clones in the sample, 77% are singletons; the top ten hold about 1.5%. Input material: PBMCs. J is TRBJ2-7 and V is TRBV7-9, with D possibly matching TRBD1 (5 bases). The receptor was derived from a man in his late teens or twenties in good health and CMV-seronegative. The CDR3 region has the DNA TGTGCCAGCAGCTTATGGGTCGGGCAGGGCCCCTACGAGCAGTACTTC. Its protein is CASSLWVGQGPYEQYF.